This T cell receptor (beta chain) was sequenced for a study of blood T cell repertoires in COVID-19. In the study overall: Samples of COVID-19 (acute and convalescent) were obtained from the United States, Italy and Spain. T cells, B-cell-depleted T cells, or PBMCs supplied cDNA or gDNA.

The table lists this clone with many counts. Original data processing: It was from reference gene primer amplification that nucleated cell counts were estimated. The protocol was immunoSEQ multiplex PCR, while the TCRdb copy is restricted to in-frame clones and leaves out a portion. V and J calls and clone size follow that table, whereas D and trimming were derived from the DNA. The repertoire has hundreds of thousands of clones, 87% of them found once; the top ten carry about 6%. This TCR was sampled from a woman aged 50 to 65 with COVID-19, enrolled during active disease. The sequenced sample consisted of peripheral blood.

This CDR3 reads CASSSSTGDEQFF. The CDR3 DNA sequence: TGTGCCAGCAGTTCAAGCACCGGTGATGAGCAGTTCTTC. The rearrangement uses TRBV12-3 or TRBV12-4 and TRBJ2-1; no reliable D call. V was shortened by 4 bases and J by 8 bases, with 12 bases between the two germline ends. CDR3 length: 13 residues.